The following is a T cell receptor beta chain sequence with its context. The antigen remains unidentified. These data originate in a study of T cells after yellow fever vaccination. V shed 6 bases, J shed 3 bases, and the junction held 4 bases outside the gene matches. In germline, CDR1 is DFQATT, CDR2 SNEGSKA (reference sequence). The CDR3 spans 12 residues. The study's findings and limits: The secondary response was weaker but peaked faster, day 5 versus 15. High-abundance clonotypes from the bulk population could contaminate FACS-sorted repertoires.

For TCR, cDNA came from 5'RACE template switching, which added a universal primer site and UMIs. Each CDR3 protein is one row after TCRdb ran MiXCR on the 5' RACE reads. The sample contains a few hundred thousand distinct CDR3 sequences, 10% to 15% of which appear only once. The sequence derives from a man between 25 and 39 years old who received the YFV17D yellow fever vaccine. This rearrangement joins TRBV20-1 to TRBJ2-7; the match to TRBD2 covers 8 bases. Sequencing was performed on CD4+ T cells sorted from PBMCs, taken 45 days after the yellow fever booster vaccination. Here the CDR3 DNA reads TGCAGTGCCATTGGGACTAGCTACGAGCAGTACTTC. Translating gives CSAIGTSYEQYF.